This TCR beta chain originates from a study of response to subunit inactivated influenza vaccine. Study-level findings and limits: The authors offered the suggestion that each seasonal influenza vaccination recruits few new T cells.

Losses at the gene ends were 7 bases for V and 4 bases for J; bases not matched to a gene: 5. Germline CDR1 is ENHRY and CDR2 is SYGVKD. The CDR3 has 13 residues. Turning to this clonotype: Its target is not known.

MiXCR, applied by TCRdb to the RT-PCR reads, yields one record per CDR3 protein. Among about 700,000 distinct CDR3 sequences, 12% to 15% were seen once, and the ten largest hold less than 8.5%. V and J are TRBV10-3 and TRBJ2-3, with TRBD1 matching 7 bases. This TCR was recovered from a man aged 45-65 years who received an inactivated influenza vaccine. The source was PBMCs from blood, collected approximately 15 days before vaccination. This CDR3 reads CAITRDSSDTQYF. CDR3 DNA: TGTGCCATCACCCGGGACAGTTCAGATACGCAGTATTTT.